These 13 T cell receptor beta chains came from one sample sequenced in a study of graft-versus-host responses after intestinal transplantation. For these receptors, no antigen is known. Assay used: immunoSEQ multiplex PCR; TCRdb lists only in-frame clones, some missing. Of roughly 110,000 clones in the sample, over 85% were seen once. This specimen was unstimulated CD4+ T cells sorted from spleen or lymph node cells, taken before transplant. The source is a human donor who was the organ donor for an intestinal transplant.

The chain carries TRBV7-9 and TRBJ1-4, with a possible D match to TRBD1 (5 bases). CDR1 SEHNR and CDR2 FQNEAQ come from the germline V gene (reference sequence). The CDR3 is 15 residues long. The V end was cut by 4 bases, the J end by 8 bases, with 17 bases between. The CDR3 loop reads CASSSRGGEGEKLFF. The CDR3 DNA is TGTGCCAGCAGCTCCCGCGGAGGGGAGGGGGAAAAACTGTTTTTT.

This CDR3 is CAWSLGLAGVNEQFF. DNA of the CDR3: TGTGCCTGGAGTCTGGGACTAGCGGGAGTAAATGAGCAGTTCTTC. The chain recombines TRBV30 with TRBJ2-1, with 14 bases aligning to TRBD2. With 2 bases clipped from V and 7 bases from J, the junction kept 4 bases outside the gene matches. The CDR3 sequence is 15 residues long. The germline gives CDR1 GTSNPN, CDR2 SVGIG (reference sequence).

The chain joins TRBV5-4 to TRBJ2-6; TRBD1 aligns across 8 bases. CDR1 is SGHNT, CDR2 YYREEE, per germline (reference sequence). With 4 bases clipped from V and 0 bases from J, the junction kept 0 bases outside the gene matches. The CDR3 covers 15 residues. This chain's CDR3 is CASSTGGSGANVLTF. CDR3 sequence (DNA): TGTGCCAGCAGCACAGGGGGCTCTGGGGCCAACGTCCTGACTTTC.

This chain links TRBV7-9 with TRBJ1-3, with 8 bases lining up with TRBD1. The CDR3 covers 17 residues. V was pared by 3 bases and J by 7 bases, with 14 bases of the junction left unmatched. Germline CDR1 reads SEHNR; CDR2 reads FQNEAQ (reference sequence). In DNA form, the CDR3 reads TGTGCCAGCAGCTTGGGACAGGCCGATCCCTCTGTGAACACCATATATTTT. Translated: CASSLGQADPSVNTIYF.

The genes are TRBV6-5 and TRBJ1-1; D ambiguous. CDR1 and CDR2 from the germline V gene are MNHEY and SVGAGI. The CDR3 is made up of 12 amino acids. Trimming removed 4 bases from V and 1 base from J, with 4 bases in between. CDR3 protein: CASSSQNTEAFF. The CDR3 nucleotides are TGTGCCAGCAGTTCACAGAACACTGAAGCTTTCTTT.

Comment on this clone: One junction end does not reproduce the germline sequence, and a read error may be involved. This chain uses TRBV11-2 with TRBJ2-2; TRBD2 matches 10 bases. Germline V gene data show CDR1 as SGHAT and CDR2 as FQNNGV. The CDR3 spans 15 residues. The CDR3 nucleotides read TGTGCCAGCAGGTTAGCGGGAGGACGGGCCGGGGAGCTGTTTTTT. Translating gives CASRLAGGRAGELFF.

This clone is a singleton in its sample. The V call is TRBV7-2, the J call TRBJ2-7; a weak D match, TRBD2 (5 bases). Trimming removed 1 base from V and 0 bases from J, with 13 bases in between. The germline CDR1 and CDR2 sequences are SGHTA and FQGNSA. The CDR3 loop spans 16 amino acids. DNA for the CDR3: TGTGCCAGCAGCTTAGGGACGGGAAGTAGCTCCTACGAGCAGTACTTC. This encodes CASSLGTGSSSYEQYF. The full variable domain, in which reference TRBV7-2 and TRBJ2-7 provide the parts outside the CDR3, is GAGVSQSPSNKVTEKGKDVELRCDPISGHTALYWYRQSLGQGLEFLIYFQGNSAPDKSGLPSDRFSAERTGGSVSTLTIQRTQQEDSAVYLCASSLGTGSSSYEQYFGPGTRLTVT.

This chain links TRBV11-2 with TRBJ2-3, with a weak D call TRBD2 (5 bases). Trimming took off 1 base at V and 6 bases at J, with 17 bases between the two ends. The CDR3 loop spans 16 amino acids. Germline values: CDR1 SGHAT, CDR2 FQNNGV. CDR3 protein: CASSLALALLHDTQYF. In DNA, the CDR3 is TGTGCCAGCAGCTTAGCGCTAGCTCTTTTACATGATACGCAGTATTTT.

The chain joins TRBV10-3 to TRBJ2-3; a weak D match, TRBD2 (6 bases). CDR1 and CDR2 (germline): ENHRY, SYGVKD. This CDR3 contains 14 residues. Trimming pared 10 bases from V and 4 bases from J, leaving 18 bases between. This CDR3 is CATANSGGSDTQYF. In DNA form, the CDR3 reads TGTGCCACCGCCAATAGCGGAGGGTCAGATACGCAGTATTTT.

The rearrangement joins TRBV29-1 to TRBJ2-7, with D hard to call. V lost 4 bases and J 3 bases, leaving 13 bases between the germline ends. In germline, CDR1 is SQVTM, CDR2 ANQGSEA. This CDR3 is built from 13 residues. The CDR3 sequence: CSVAAPFNYEQYF. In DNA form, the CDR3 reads TGCAGCGTTGCAGCTCCCTTTAACTACGAGCAGTACTTC.

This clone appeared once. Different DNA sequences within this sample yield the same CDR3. CDR3 in amino acids: CASSPSGANVLTF. The CDR3 region has the DNA TGTGCCAGCTCACCCTCGGGGGCCAACGTCCTGACTTTC. This rearrangement joins TRBV18 to TRBJ2-6; the D is unclear. Germline lookup yields CDR1 KGHSH and CDR2 LQKENI. V lost 3 bases and J 4 bases, leaving 4 bases between the germline ends. The CDR3 extends over 13 amino acids.

The CDR3 DNA reads as TGCGCCAGCAGCTTGGCCCCGGGTGGTAATAACGAGCAGTACTTC. It translates to CASSLAPGGNNEQYF. The chain is built from TRBV5-1 and TRBJ2-7; D gene unclear. V lost 0 bases and J 5 bases, leaving 15 bases between the germline ends. The V gene's germline CDR1 is SGHRS and CDR2 YFSETQ. The CDR3 is 15 amino acids. Full variable domain (outside the CDR3, taken from reference TRBV5-1 and TRBJ2-7): KAGVTQTPRYLIKTRGQQVTLSCSPISGHRSVSWYQQTPGQGLQFLFEYFSETQRNKGNFPGRFSGRQFSNSRSEMNVSTLELGDSALYLCASSLAPGGNNEQYFGPGTRLTVT.

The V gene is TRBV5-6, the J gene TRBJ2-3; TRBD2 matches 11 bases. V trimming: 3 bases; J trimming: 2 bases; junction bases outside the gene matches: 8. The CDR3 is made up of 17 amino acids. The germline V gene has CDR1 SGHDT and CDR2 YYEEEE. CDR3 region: CASSWGIAGGTTDTQYF. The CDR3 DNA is TGTGCCAGCAGCTGGGGGATAGCGGGAGGGACCACAGATACGCAGTATTTT.